This T cell receptor beta chain was recorded in a study of CD8+CD57+ T cells in acquired aplastic anemia. Study overall: Recorded DNA amounts for sorted CD4+ and CD8+ cells had an average of approximately 3 ug.

TCR beta VDJ and CDR3 were profiled, and genomic DNA was the template. TCRdb redid the calling of the reads with MiXCR, one entry per CDR3 protein. The sample lists approximately 190,000 distinct CDR3 sequences, about three fifths occurring once. The CDR3 length is 15 residues. CDR1 is SGDLS and CDR2 is YYNGEE in the germline V gene. With V trimmed by 5 bases and J by 5 bases, 7 bases remained unmatched. The chain employs TRBV9 and TRBJ1-6; 7 bases are shared with TRBD1. This receptor was taken from a human donor with severe aplastic anemia or a healthy control (not recorded which). Sequencing input: sorted CD4+, CD8+, or CD8+CD57+ T cells (not recorded which) from PBMCs. The CDR3 bases are TGTGCCAGCAGGATCGGACAGGAGAATAATTCACCCCTCCACTTT. It codes for CASRIGQENNSPLHF.